The rows below give T cell receptor beta chains drawn from one sample of a study of immune evolution from preneoplasia to lung adenocarcinoma. The protocol was immunoSEQ multiplex PCR, while the TCRdb copy is restricted to in-frame clones and leaves out a portion. Of approximately 8,300 clones listed, 80% were seen once; the top ten hold 6% to 8%. Sequencing input: FFPE adjacent normal lung tissue. The receptors derive from a person aged 70 to 85 with lung adenocarcinoma. The CDR3 runs from the conserved cysteine through the conserved F or W. D genes are given only for firm matches. Size is stated for part of the rows, as once, few or many counts, or as a class when the clone is expanded.

DNA | CDR3 | V | D | J | size
TGTGCCAGCAGCTCTGGTTTTGTGGGAGAAGCTTTCTTT | CASSSGFVGEAFF | TRBV7-3 | NA | TRBJ1-1 | once
TGCGCCAGCAGCTGGGGAGCGACGGCCAAAAACATTCAGTACTTC | CASSWGATAKNIQYF | TRBV5-1 | NA | TRBJ2-4 | NA
TGCGCCAGCAGTCCTCCTAGCGGGGTAGGGGAGACCCAGTACTTC | CASSPPSGVGETQYF | TRBV23-1 | TRBD2 | TRBJ2-5 | NA
TGTGCCACCAGCAGAGATCGTGGGACAGCTCAGCCCCAGCATTTT | CATSRDRGTAQPQHF | TRBV15 | TRBD1 | TRBJ1-5 | NA
TGCGCCAGCAGCCAAGATTCGGTGGATACTGAAGCTTTCTTT | CASSQDSVDTEAFF | TRBV4-1 | NA | TRBJ1-1 | NA
TGTGCCAGCAGTGAAGCGGTTCCCGGGGAGCTGTTTTTT | CASSEAVPGELFF | TRBV2 | NA | TRBJ2-2 | NA
TGTGCCAGCAGCTTGTCGTCAGGGGTAATTGATTCACCCCTCCACTTT | CASSLSSGVIDSPLHF | TRBV5-4 | NA | TRBJ1-6 | once
TGTGCCAGCAGTGACCAGGGGAGCACAGATACGCAGTATTTT | CASSDQGSTDTQYF | TRBV6-4 | NA | TRBJ2-3 | NA
TGTGCCAGCGCCTACGGGGAAGCGAACACTGAAGCTTTCTTT | CASAYGEANTEAFF | TRBV6-5 | NA | TRBJ1-1 | few
TGTGCCAGCAGTGAAAGAGGCAACGAGCAGTACTTC | CASSERGNEQYF | TRBV2 | NA | TRBJ2-7 | NA
TGTGCCAGCAGCTTTAAGGGGGCTGATGAAAAACTGTTTTTT | CASSFKGADEKLFF | TRBV5-4 | TRBD1 | TRBJ1-4 | large
TGTGCCAGCAGCCCGAGGGGGGGAGATACGCAGTATTTT | CASSPRGGDTQYF | TRBV9 | NA | TRBJ2-3 | NA
TGTGCCAGCCGGACAGGGGGTTACACCGGGGAGCTGTTTTTT | CASRTGGYTGELFF | TRBV27 | TRBD1 | TRBJ2-2 | NA
TGTGCCAGCAGTCATCTTGGCTACACCTTC | CASSHLGYTF | TRBV28 | NA | TRBJ1-2 | NA
TGTGCCTGGAGCAGACTACAGGGTGGTGCTTTCTTT | CAWSRLQGGAFF | TRBV30 | NA | TRBJ1-1 | NA
TGTGCCAGCAGCCCCGGGACAGCTGGAAACACCATATATTTT | CASSPGTAGNTIYF | TRBV11-2 | TRBD1 | TRBJ1-3 | NA